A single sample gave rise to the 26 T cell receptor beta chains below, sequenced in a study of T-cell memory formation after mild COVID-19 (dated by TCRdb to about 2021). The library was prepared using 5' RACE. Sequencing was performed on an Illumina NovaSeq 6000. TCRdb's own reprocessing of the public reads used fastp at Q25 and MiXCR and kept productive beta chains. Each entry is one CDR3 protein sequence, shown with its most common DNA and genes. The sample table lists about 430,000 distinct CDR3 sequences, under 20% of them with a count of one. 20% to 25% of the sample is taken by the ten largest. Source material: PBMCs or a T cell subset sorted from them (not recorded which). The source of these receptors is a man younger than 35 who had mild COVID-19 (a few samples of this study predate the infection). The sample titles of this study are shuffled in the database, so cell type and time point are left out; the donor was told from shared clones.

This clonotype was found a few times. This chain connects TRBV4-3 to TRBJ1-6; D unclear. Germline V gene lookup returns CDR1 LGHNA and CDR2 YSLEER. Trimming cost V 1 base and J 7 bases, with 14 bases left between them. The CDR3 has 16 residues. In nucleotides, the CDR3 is TGCGCCAGCAGCCAAGGGGTGGGAGGGAGGAATTCACCCCTCCACTTT. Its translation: CASSQGVGGRNSPLHF.

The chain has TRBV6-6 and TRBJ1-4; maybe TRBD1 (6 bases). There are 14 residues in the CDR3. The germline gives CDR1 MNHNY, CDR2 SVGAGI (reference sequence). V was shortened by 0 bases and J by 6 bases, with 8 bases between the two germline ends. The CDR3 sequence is CASSYSAGDEKLFF. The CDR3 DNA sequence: TGTGCCAGCAGTTACTCTGCAGGGGATGAAAAACTGTTTTTT.

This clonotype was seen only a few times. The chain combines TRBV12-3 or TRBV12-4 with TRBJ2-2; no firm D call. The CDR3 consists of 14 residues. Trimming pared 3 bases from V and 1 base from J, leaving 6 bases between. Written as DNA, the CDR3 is TGTGCCAGCAGTTTTGAGCGGAACACCGGGGAGCTGTTTTTT. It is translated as CASSFERNTGELFF.

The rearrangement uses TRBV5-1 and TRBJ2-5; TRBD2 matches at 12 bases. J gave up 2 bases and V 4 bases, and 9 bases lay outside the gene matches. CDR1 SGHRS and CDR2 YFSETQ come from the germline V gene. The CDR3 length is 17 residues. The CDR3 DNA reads TGCGCCAGCAGCGCAGCCCCTAGCGGGGGGGAACAAGAGACCCAGTACTTC. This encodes CASSAAPSGGEQETQYF.

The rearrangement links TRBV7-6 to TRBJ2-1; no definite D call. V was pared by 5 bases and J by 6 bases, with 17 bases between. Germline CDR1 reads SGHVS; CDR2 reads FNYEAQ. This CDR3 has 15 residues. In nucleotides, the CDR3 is TGTGCCAGCAGCCCCCTTCCGGCTGGATCCAATGAGCAGTTCTTC. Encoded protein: CASSPLPAGSNEQFF.

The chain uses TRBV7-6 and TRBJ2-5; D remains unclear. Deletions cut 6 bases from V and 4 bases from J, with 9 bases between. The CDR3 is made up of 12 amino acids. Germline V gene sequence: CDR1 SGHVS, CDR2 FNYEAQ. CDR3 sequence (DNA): TGTGCCAGCAGGCCTATAGGAGAGACCCAGTACTTC. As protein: CASRPIGETQYF.

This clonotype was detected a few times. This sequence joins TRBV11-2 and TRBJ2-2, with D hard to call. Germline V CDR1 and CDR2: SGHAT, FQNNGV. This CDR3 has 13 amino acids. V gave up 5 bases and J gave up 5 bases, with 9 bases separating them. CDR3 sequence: CASSPYTTGELFF. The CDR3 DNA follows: TGTGCCAGCAGCCCATATACGACCGGGGAGCTGTTTTTT.

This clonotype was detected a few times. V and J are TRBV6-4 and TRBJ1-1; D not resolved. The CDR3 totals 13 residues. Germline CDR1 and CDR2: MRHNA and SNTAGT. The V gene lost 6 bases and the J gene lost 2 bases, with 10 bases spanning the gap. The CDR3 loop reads CASSARENTEAFF. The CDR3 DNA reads TGTGCCAGCAGCGCTCGGGAAAACACTGAAGCTTTCTTT.

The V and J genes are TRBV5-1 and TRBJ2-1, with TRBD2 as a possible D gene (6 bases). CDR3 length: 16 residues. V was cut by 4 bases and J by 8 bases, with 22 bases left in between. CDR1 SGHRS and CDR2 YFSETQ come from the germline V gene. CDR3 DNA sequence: TGCGCCAGCAGCCGCTCGGGGACTGAATCACAATATGAGCAGTTCTTC. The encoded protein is CASSRSGTESQYEQFF.

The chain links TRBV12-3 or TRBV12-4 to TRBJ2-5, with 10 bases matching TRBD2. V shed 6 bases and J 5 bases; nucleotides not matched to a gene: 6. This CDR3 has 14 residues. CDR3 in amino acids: CASRASGGEETQYF. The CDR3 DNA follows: TGTGCCAGCAGGGCTAGCGGGGGCGAGGAGACCCAGTACTTC.

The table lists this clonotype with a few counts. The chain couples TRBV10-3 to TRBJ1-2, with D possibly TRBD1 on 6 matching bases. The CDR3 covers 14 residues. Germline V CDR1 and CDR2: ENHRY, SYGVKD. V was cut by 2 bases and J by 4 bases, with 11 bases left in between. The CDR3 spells CAISEQGQLYGYTF. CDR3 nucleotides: TGTGCCATCAGTGAGCAAGGACAGCTCTATGGCTACACCTTC.

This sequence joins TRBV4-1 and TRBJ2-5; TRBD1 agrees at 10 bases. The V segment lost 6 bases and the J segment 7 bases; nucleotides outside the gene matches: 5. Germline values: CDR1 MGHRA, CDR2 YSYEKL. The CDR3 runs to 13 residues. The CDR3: CASSLGQGGTQYF. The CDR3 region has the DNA TGCGCCAGCAGTCTCGGACAGGGGGGGACCCAGTACTTC.

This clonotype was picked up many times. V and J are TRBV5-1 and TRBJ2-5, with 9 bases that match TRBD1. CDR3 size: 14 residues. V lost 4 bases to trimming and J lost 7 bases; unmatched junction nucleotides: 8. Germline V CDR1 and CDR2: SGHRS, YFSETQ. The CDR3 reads CASSLGTGQGTQYF. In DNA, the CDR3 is TGCGCCAGCAGCCTAGGGACAGGGCAGGGGACCCAGTACTTC.

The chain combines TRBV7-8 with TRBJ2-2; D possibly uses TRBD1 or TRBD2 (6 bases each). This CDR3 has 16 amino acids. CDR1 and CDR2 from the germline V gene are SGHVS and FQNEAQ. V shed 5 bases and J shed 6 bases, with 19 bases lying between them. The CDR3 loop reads CASSHLDPRGAGELFF. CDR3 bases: TGTGCCAGCAGCCACCTTGACCCAAGGGGGGCCGGGGAGCTGTTTTTT.

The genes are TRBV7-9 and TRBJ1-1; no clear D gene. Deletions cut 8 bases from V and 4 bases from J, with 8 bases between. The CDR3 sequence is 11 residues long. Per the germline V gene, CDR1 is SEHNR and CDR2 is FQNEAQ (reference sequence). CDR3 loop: CASRRSTEAFF. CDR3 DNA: TGTGCCAGCCGTAGGAGCACTGAAGCTTTCTTT.

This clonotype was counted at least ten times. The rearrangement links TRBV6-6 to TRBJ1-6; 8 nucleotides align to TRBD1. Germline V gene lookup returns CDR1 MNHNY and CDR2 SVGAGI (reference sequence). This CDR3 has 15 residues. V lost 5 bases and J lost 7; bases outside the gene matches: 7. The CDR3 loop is CASSQDRGINSPLHF. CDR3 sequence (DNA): TGTGCCAGCAGTCAAGACAGGGGAATCAATTCACCCCTCCACTTT.

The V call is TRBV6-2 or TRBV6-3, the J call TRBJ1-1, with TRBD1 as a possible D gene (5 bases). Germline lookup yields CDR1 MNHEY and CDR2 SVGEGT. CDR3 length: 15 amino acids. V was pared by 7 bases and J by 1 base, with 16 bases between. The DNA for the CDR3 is TGTGCCAGCAATTTGGAGAGGACACGGAACACTGAAGCTTTCTTT. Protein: CASNLERTRNTEAFF.

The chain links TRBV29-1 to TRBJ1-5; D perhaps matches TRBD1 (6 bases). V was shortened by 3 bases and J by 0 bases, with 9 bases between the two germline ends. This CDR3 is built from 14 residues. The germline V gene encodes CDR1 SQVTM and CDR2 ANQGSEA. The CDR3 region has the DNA TGCAGCGTTGAGACAGGTAATAGCAATCAGCCCCAGCATTTT. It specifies CSVETGNSNQPQHF.

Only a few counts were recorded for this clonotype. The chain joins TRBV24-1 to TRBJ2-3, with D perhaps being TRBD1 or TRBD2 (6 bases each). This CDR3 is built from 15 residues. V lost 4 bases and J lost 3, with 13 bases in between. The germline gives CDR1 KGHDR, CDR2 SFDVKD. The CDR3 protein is CATSDPGDSTDTQYF. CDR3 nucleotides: TGTGCCACCAGTGACCCAGGGGACTCAACAGATACGCAGTATTTT.

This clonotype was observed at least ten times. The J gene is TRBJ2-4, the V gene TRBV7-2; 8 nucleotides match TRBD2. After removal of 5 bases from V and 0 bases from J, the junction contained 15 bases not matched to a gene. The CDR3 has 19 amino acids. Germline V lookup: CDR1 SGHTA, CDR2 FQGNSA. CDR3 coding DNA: TGTGCCAGCAGCCCGCTTGGCGGGGGGCCCGACAGAGCCAAAAACATTCAGTACTTC. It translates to CASSPLGGGPDRAKNIQYF.

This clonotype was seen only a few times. The CDR3 coding sequence is TGCGCCAGCAGCCAGTTTGGGACTAGCGTTACCGGGACCCAGTACTTC. The encoded protein is CASSQFGTSVTGTQYF. The genes are TRBV4-3 and TRBJ2-5; 10 bases map to TRBD2. This CDR3 has 16 amino acids. Trimming at V came to 3 bases and at J to 7 bases, leaving 11 bases not matched to a gene. Germline V gene sequence: CDR1 LGHNA, CDR2 YSLEER.

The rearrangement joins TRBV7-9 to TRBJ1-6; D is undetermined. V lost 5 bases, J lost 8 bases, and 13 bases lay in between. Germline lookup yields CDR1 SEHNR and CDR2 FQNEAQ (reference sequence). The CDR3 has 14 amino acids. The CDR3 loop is CASSLSGVDSPLHF. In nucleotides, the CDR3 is TGTGCCAGCAGCCTTTCCGGCGTGGATTCACCCCTCCACTTT.

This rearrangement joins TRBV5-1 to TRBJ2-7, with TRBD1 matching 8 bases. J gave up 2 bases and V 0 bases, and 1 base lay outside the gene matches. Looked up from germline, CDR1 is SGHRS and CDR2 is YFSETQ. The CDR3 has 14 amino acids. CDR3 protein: CASSLDRGTYEQYF. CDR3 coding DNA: TGCGCCAGCAGCTTGGACAGGGGGACCTACGAGCAGTACTTC.

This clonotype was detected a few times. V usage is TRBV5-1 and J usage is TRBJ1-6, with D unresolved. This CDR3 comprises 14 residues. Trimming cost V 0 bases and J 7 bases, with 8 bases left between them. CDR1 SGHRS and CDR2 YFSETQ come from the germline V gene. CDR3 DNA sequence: TGCGCCAGCAGCTTGGACTACCCAAATTCACCCCTCCACTTT. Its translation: CASSLDYPNSPLHF.

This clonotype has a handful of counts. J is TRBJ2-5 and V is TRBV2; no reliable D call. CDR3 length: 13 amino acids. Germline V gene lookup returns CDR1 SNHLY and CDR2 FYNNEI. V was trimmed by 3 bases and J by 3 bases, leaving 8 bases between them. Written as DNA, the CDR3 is TGTGCCAGCAGTGACATCGCTAAAGAGACCCAGTACTTC. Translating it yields CASSDIAKETQYF.

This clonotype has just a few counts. Here the CDR3 reads CASSQEMETQYF. CDR3 coding DNA: TGTGCCAGCAGCCAAGAGATGGAGACCCAGTACTTC. This chain uses TRBV3-1 with TRBJ2-5; unclear D gene. Germline V gene lookup returns CDR1 LGHDT and CDR2 YNNKEL (reference sequence). This CDR3 has 12 amino acids. V was pared by 0 bases and J by 5 bases, with 4 bases between.